In this sample, the clone carrying this T cell receptor (beta chain) turned up many times. The data originate from a study of spatial heterogeneity in lung cancer. Documented time point: blood at routine non-recurrence follow-up after resection. Frozen PBMC, nontumor lung or tumor provided whole RNA, which was sequenced unsorted. Each CDR3 protein is one row after TCRdb ran MiXCR on the 5' RACE reads. The sample carries roughly 120,000 distinct CDR3 sequences, 12% recorded once. Source: PBMCs, taken at follow-up. This clonotype originated in a male donor with early-stage non-small cell lung cancer.

The CDR3 DNA is TGTGCCAGCAGTTTGGGAGGGACAAACCAAGAGACCCAGTACTTC. Its translation: CASSLGGTNQETQYF. The V call is TRBV12-3 or TRBV12-4, the J call TRBJ2-5, with D possibly being TRBD2 (7 bases). The CDR3 spans 15 residues. V was cut by 3 bases and J by 0 bases, with 11 bases left in between.